This is a list of T cell receptor beta chains from one sample in a study of T-cell memory formation after mild COVID-19. TCRdb itself ran the 5' RACE reads through MiXCR, one entry per CDR3 protein. The top ten clones hold roughly 21% of a sample with 350,000 to 500,000 distinct CDR3 sequences, over 15% of them seen once. The sample comprised PBMCs or a T cell subset sorted from them (not recorded which). The receptors were gathered from a young man who had mild COVID-19 (a few samples of this study predate the infection). Cell type and time point are not known. CDR3s include the opening cysteine and the closing phenylalanine or tryptophan. D genes are given only for firm matches. Clone size is given for some rows only: seen once, a few or many times, or a class if the clone is expanded.

J gene: TRBJ2-1; clone size: -; V gene: TRBV10-2; D gene: TRBD2; CDR3 protein: CASGGSGGAHEQFF; CDR3 DNA: TGCGCCAGCGGTGGGAGCGGGGGGGCACATGAGCAGTTCTTC
J gene: TRBJ1-1; clone size: -; V gene: TRBV6-4; D gene: -; CDR3 protein: CASSETGASTEAFF; CDR3 DNA: TGTGCCAGCAGTGAGACGGGGGCTAGCACTGAAGCTTTCTTT
J gene: TRBJ2-5; clone size: few; V gene: TRBV7-9; D gene: TRBD1; CDR3 protein: CASSFWSGTGEETQYF; CDR3 DNA: TGTGCCAGCAGCTTTTGGTCCGGGACAGGGGAAGAGACCCAGTACTTC
J gene: TRBJ2-7; clone size: -; V gene: TRBV12-3/TRBV12-4; D gene: TRBD1; CDR3 protein: CASGGGTGYSYEQYF; CDR3 DNA: TGTGCCAGCGGGGGGGGGACAGGGTATTCCTACGAGCAGTACTTC
J gene: TRBJ2-3; clone size: -; V gene: TRBV4-1; D gene: -; CDR3 protein: CASSQDPQVHTQYF; CDR3 DNA: TGCGCCAGCAGCCAAGATCCCCAGGTCCATACGCAGTATTTT
J gene: TRBJ2-3; clone size: few; V gene: TRBV18; D gene: -; CDR3 protein: CASSPPGPNTQYF; CDR3 DNA: TGTGCCAGCTCACCACCCGGACCCAATACGCAGTATTTT
J gene: TRBJ2-4; clone size: -; V gene: TRBV11-2; D gene: TRBD1; CDR3 protein: CASSQMTGGYIQYF; CDR3 DNA: TGTGCCAGCAGCCAAATGACAGGGGGGTACATTCAGTACTTC
J gene: TRBJ1-5; clone size: -; V gene: TRBV15; D gene: TRBD1; CDR3 protein: CATSRAGTGVDQPQHF; CDR3 DNA: TGTGCCACCAGCAGAGCCGGGACAGGGGTTGATCAGCCCCAGCATTTT
J gene: TRBJ2-4; clone size: -; V gene: TRBV4-3; D gene: -; CDR3 protein: CASSLENIQYF; CDR3 DNA: TGCGCCAGCAGCCTAGAGAACATTCAGTACTTC
J gene: TRBJ2-7; clone size: -; V gene: TRBV27; D gene: -; CDR3 protein: CASSPLGEYYEQYF; CDR3 DNA: TGTGCCAGCAGTCCCCTAGGGGAATATTACGAGCAGTACTTC
J gene: TRBJ2-1; clone size: few; V gene: TRBV9; D gene: TRBD2; CDR3 protein: CASSVRTSESEQFF; CDR3 DNA: TGTGCCAGCAGCGTAAGGACTAGCGAAAGTGAGCAGTTCTTC
J gene: TRBJ2-7; clone size: -; V gene: TRBV6-6; D gene: -; CDR3 protein: CASSTGPRYEQYF; CDR3 DNA: TGTGCCAGCAGTACGGGACCGAGATACGAGCAGTACTTC
J gene: TRBJ2-6; clone size: -; V gene: TRBV6-1; D gene: -; CDR3 protein: CASGTRNSGSNVLTF; CDR3 DNA: TGTGCCAGCGGGACACGGAACTCTGGGTCCAACGTCCTGACTTTC
J gene: TRBJ2-3; clone size: -; V gene: TRBV7-2; D gene: TRBD2; CDR3 protein: CASSLRPSGGVDTQYF; CDR3 DNA: TGTGCCAGCAGCTTACGACCTAGCGGGGGGGTAGATACGCAGTATTTT
J gene: TRBJ2-5; clone size: few; V gene: TRBV6-2/TRBV6-3; D gene: TRBD2; CDR3 protein: CASSSVGGGRETQYF; CDR3 DNA: TGTGCCAGCAGCTCCGTCGGCGGGGGGAGAGAGACCCAGTACTTC
J gene: TRBJ2-7; clone size: many; V gene: TRBV5-1; D gene: -; CDR3 protein: CASSLAGDEQYF; CDR3 DNA: TGCGCCAGCAGCTTGGCTGGGGACGAGCAGTACTTC
J gene: TRBJ1-1; clone size: -; V gene: TRBV7-2; D gene: -; CDR3 protein: CASSRRYGGNTEAFF; CDR3 DNA: TGTGCCAGCAGCCGCAGGTATGGGGGGAACACTGAAGCTTTCTTT
J gene: TRBJ1-2; clone size: -; V gene: TRBV20-1; D gene: -; CDR3 protein: CSAPRGNYGYTF; CDR3 DNA: TGCAGTGCGCCGAGAGGAAACTATGGCTACACCTTC
J gene: TRBJ2-3; clone size: many; V gene: TRBV12-3/TRBV12-4; D gene: TRBD2; CDR3 protein: CASTTRPSGAGDTQYF; CDR3 DNA: TGTGCCAGCACCACCCGGCCTAGCGGGGCGGGAGATACGCAGTATTTT
J gene: TRBJ2-3; clone size: few; V gene: TRBV3-2; D gene: -; CDR3 protein: CASSHRQVTDTQYF; CDR3 DNA: TGTGCCAGCAGCCATCGACAGGTCACAGATACGCAGTATTTT
J gene: TRBJ2-1; clone size: -; V gene: TRBV7-6; D gene: TRBD2; CDR3 protein: CASTHGGGSYNEQFF; CDR3 DNA: TGTGCCAGCACCCACGGCGGGGGGTCCTACAATGAGCAGTTCTTC
J gene: TRBJ2-3; clone size: -; V gene: TRBV18; D gene: -; CDR3 protein: CASSQGRSTDTQYF; CDR3 DNA: TGTGCCAGCTCACAGGGCCGTAGCACAGATACGCAGTATTTT
J gene: TRBJ1-4; clone size: -; V gene: TRBV7-9; D gene: -; CDR3 protein: CASSLRLEKLFF; CDR3 DNA: TGTGCCAGCAGCTTACGGCTTGAAAAACTGTTTTTT